What follows are 10 T cell receptor beta chains derived from one specimen sequenced in a study of T cell repertoires in cytomegalovirus infection. A single record per CDR3 protein comes from TCRdb applying MiXCR to the reads. The table has fewer than 550,000 distinct CDR3 sequences, more than 25% seen once; the top ten hold less than 15%. Sequenced input: PBMCs. All receptors derive from a human donor in good health (CMV status not recorded). Some clones in this sample may be carry-over from other donors' samples.

J is TRBJ2-3 and V is TRBV24-1, with TRBD1 as a possible D gene (6 bases). The CDR3 is 14 residues long. Between the trimmed V and J ends, which lost 4 bases and 4 bases, there was a span of 11 bases. CDR1 KGHDR and CDR2 SFDVKD come from the germline V gene. The CDR3 region has the DNA TGTGCCACCAGTGAAACAGGGATTGCAGATACGCAGTATTTT. This translates into CATSETGIADTQYF.

This clonotype has more than one count but fewer than ten. This chain connects TRBV27 to TRBJ1-2, with 7 positions matching TRBD1. V lost 4 bases and J lost 1; bases outside the gene matches: 12. Germline V lookup: CDR1 MNHEY, CDR2 SMNVEV (reference sequence). The CDR3 consists of 17 residues. The CDR3 DNA reads as TGTGCCAGCAGTTCGCCGCTGAGACAGGGCGTTAACTATGGCTACACCTTC. This translates into CASSSPLRQGVNYGYTF.

This clonotype appeared a few times. J is TRBJ2-1 and V is TRBV12-3 or TRBV12-4; 7 bases fit TRBD1. V gave up 6 bases and J gave up 5 bases; unmatched junction bases: 7. The CDR3 covers 14 residues. The CDR3 DNA reads TGTGCCAGCAGGAAGGGGGCGAGCCACAATGAGCAGTTCTTC. This sequence encodes CASRKGASHNEQFF.

In regard to this clonotype: A much larger clone lies a single base off, so this may be a read error. The chain employs TRBV7-2 and TRBJ1-1, with D uncertain. CDR1 SGHTA and CDR2 FQGNSA come from the germline V gene. The CDR3 spans 14 residues. For the CDR3, the DNA is TGTGCCAACAGCCCATCCGGTATCGCGACTGAAGCTTTCTTT. Protein sequence: CANSPSGIATEAFF.

This clonotype turned up a few times. This chain connects TRBV7-8 to TRBJ1-1; TRBD1 matches 9 bases. This CDR3 has 16 residues. Trimming cost V 1 base and J 4 bases; bases outside gene matches: 7. Germline assignment: CDR1 SGHVS and CDR2 FQNEAQ. CDR3 DNA sequence: TGTGCCAGCAGCTTAGGTGTACAGGGGGCTATCACTGAAGCTTTCTTT. Encoded protein: CASSLGVQGAITEAFF.

In regard to this clonotype: Just one base apart from a much larger clone, this may be a read error. The chain recombines TRBV7-6 with TRBJ1-2, with no clear D. The CDR3 sequence is 14 residues long. CDR1 and CDR2 from the germline V gene are SGHVS and FNYEAQ. CDR3 DNA: TGTGTCAGCAGTCTCAGACAAAAGGCGGGGGGCTACACCTTC. Translated: CVSSLRQKAGGYTF.

This sequence joins TRBV7-8 and TRBJ2-7; TRBD2 is a possible D gene (5 bases). CDR1 and CDR2 from the germline V gene are SGHVS and FQNEAQ. Trimming stripped 2 bases from V and 5 bases from J, with 13 bases between. CDR3 size: 14 residues. The CDR3 loop is CASSLRELDHEQYF. CDR3 bases: TGTGCCAGCAGCTTAAGGGAGTTGGATCACGAGCAGTACTTC.

With regard to this clonotype: The germline gene is not matched at one end of the junction; a read error may be the cause. This chain links TRBV6-2 or TRBV6-3 with TRBJ2-7; 7 nucleotides line up with TRBD1. From germline, CDR1 is MNHEY and CDR2 SVGEGT. The CDR3 totals 16 residues. CDR3 DNA sequence: TGTGCCAGCACTTACAGGGGCAGGGTGTTTCCCTACGAGCAGTACTTC. Translation: CASTYRGRVFPYEQYF.

J is TRBJ1-2 and V is TRBV25-1; 10 nucleotides line up with TRBD1. Germline V gene sequence: CDR1 MGHDK, CDR2 SYGVNS. V lost 6 bases, J lost 6 bases, and 4 bases stayed unmatched. The CDR3 spans 13 residues. CDR3 DNA: TGTGCCAGCAGAGACAGGGGGCCTCATGGCTACACCTTC. Translation: CASRDRGPHGYTF.

This clonotype has a count of ten or more. DNA of the CDR3: TGTGCCAGCAGCTTAGGTGGGACAGGCCCCTATAATTCACCCCTCCACTTT. Translation: CASSLGGTGPYNSPLHF. The chain recombines TRBV7-2 with TRBJ1-6; 8 bases line up with TRBD1. Germline V gene sequence: CDR1 SGHTA, CDR2 FQGNSA. This CDR3 spans 17 amino acids. The V gene end was trimmed by 1 base and the J gene end by 2 bases; junction bases not matched to a gene: 4.